The 2 T cell receptor beta chains below come from one sample, sequenced in a study of prognosis after radiotherapy for stage I lung cancer. Two rounds of multiplex PCR amplified TCR beta CDR3 from genomic DNA. TRBV and TRBJ genes each had their own specific primers in first-round PCR. Via MiXCR, TCRdb re-called the multiplex PCR reads, giving one row per CDR3 protein. The sample has 15,000 to 20,000 distinct CDR3 sequences, around 42% seen once. This sample comprised PBMCs, obtained before or after stereotactic body radiation therapy (not recorded which). These receptors were obtained from a donor of 50 years or more with non-small cell lung cancer.

In the case of this clonotype: A much bigger clone sits one base away, suggesting this may be a read error. This chain connects TRBV2 to TRBJ2-5, with a tentative D call TRBD2 (6 bases). Germline lookup yields CDR1 SNHLY and CDR2 FYNNEI. Deletions cut 8 bases from V and 4 bases from J, with 14 bases between. CDR3 size: 13 residues. This CDR3 reads CASQKSGGETQYF. In DNA form, the CDR3 reads TGTGCCAGCCAGAAGTCCGGGGGAGAGACCCAGTACTTC. The complete variable domain, with remaining parts taken from reference TRBV2 and TRBJ2-5, reads EPEVTQTPSHQVTQMGQEVILRCVPISNHLYFYWYRQILGQKVEFLVSFYNNEISEKSEIFDDQFSVERPDGSNFTLKIRSTKLEDSAMYFCASQKSGGETQYFGPGTRLLVL.

This clonotype has a count of ten or more. The chain uses TRBV7-2 and TRBJ1-1; 7 positions agree with TRBD1. Unmatched junction bases numbered 7, after V lost 5 bases and J lost 4 bases. Germline CDR1 and CDR2: SGHTA and FQGNSA. CDR3 length: 14 amino acids. The CDR3 loop reads CASSLIGTATEAFF. The CDR3 DNA reads TGTGCCAGCAGCCTAATCGGGACAGCCACTGAAGCTTTCTTT.